This T cell receptor (beta chain) emerged from a study of blood T cell repertoires in COVID-19. The overall study: Specimens from acute and convalescent COVID-19 originated in the United States, Italy and Spain. PBMCs, B-cell-depleted T cells, or T cells provided the cDNA or gDNA that made up the material.

Study processing details: Estimates of nucleated cell counts were drawn from the amplification of reference gene primers. Generated by immunoSEQ multiplex PCR, the TCRdb table keeps only in-frame clones and is missing some. V and J calls and clone size follow that table, whereas D and trimming were derived from the DNA. The data show some 150,000 clones, around 90% seen once. The CDR3 extends over 16 amino acids. V gave up 1 base and J gave up 4 bases; unmatched junction bases: 4. Germline CDR1 is SGHAT and CDR2 is FQNNGV. The sample consisted of peripheral blood. The rearrangement uses TRBV11-2 and TRBJ2-1, with TRBD2 matching 10 bases. This TCR derives from a human donor in a cohort sampled during active COVID-19. The CDR3 DNA is TGTGCCAGCAGCTTAGTCATACTAGCGGGGTACAATGAGCAGTTCTTC. Its protein is CASSLVILAGYNEQFF.